This TCR beta chain was captured by sequencing in a study of blood T cells in healthy people across ages. Using a J-beta primer mix together with a sample-barcoded 5' primer, a second PCR was run for about 6 to 11 cycles. From the 5' RACE reads, TCRdb called clonotypes with MiXCR, one entry per CDR3 protein. This table holds 700,000 to 1,000,000 distinct CDR3 sequences, roughly 44% found once. The germline CDR1 and CDR2 sequences are SGHTA and FQGNSA. Losses at the gene ends were 6 bases for V and 1 base for J; bases not matched to a gene: 18. CDR3 length: 20 amino acids. The sample holds a few counts of this clonotype.

The source is a man between 60 and 70 years old in good health. What was sequenced was blood. The chain combines TRBV7-2 with TRBJ1-5; 10 positions match TRBD1. The CDR3 bases are TGTGCCAGCAGTTCCACCACCACCGGGACAGGGGTATGGAGCAATCAGCCCCAGCATTTT. It translates to CASSSTTTGTGVWSNQPQHF.